This record looks at one TCR beta chain sequence and its context. This same CDR3 is encoded by further DNA sequences in the sample. This record belongs to a study of blood T cell repertoires in COVID-19. About the study: PBMCs, B-cell-depleted T cells, or T cells were the source of the cDNA or gDNA that made up the material.

Seattle patients were enrolled during active infection and followed longitudinally. Original handling: How many nucleated cells were present was estimated from reference gene primer amplification. Assay used: immunoSEQ multiplex PCR; TCRdb lists only in-frame clones, some missing. The V and J calls and the clone size are those of that table, but D and trimming were determined from the DNA. Of fewer than 250,000 clones in the sample, 80% to 95% are singletons; the top ten hold approximately 0.77%. J was trimmed by 3 bases and V by 4 bases; bases with no gene match: 4. CDR1 and CDR2 (germline): SGHRS, YFSETQ. There are 14 residues in the CDR3.

The chain recombines TRBV5-1 with TRBJ2-7; 10 positions match TRBD1. Sequencing was performed on peripheral blood. The TCR comes from a man in his 60s with COVID-19, enrolled during active disease. Here the CDR3 DNA reads TGCGCCAGCAGCCCGGACAGGGGGAACTACGAGCAGTACTTC. Translated: CASSPDRGNYEQYF.